The next 16 T cell receptor beta chains were all read from a single sample in a study of blood T cell repertoires in COVID-19. This table comes from immunoSEQ multiplex PCR, and its TCRdb copy is limited to in-frame clones, with some not included. The data contain about 140,000 clones, 75% to 90% of them singletons. Sequencing was done on a sample of peripheral blood. All receptors come from a man aged 55 to 69 with active or convalescent COVID-19.

The chain recombines TRBV7-3 with TRBJ2-1; D gene unclear. Trimming shortened V by 2 bases and J by 7 bases, and 15 bases separated the two germline ends. The germline V gene encodes CDR1 SGHTA and CDR2 FQGTGA. This CDR3 is 15 amino acids long. CDR3: CASSLGVTSFNEQFF. Written as DNA, the CDR3 is TGTGCCAGCAGCTTAGGAGTTACGTCCTTTAATGAGCAGTTCTTC.

The chain links TRBV3-1 (or the pseudogene TRBV3-2) to TRBJ2-7; 11 positions agree with TRBD2. The CDR3 spans 16 residues. The J segment lost 3 bases and the V segment lost 5 bases, leaving 9 bases of the junction unmatched. Germline CDR1 reads LGHDT; CDR2 reads YNNKEL (reference sequence). CDR3 sequence reads: CASSSRTSGSFYEQYF. The CDR3 region has the DNA TGTGCCAGCAGCTCCCGGACTAGCGGGTCTTTCTACGAGCAGTACTTC.

V is TRBV9 and J is TRBJ1-4; 9 bases are a match to TRBD1. This CDR3 region has 12 residues. V lost 7 bases and J lost 6; bases outside the gene matches: 1. Germline-derived CDR1 and CDR2 are SGDLS and YYNGEE. The CDR3 loop is CASGDRDEKLFF. CDR3 bases: TGTGCCAGCGGGGACAGGGATGAAAAACTGTTTTTT.

The chain has TRBV5-4 and TRBJ1-1; TRBD1 matches 9 bases. Germline lookup yields CDR1 SGHNT and CDR2 YYREEE (reference sequence). J gave up 4 bases and V 0 bases, and 7 bases lay outside the gene matches. The CDR3 has 16 amino acids. CDR3 in amino acids: CASSLAPGTGSTEAFF. The CDR3 DNA reads TGTGCCAGCAGCTTGGCCCCCGGGACAGGGTCCACTGAAGCTTTCTTT.

The chain employs TRBV5-1 and TRBJ2-1; 7 bases are a match to TRBD2. The CDR3 runs 16 residues. Trimming removed 1 base from V and 8 bases from J; junction bases left unmatched: 12. In germline, CDR1 is SGHRS, CDR2 YFSETQ. In nucleotides, the CDR3 is TGCGCCAGCAGCTTGACCCCCGGGGGGACTTCGGATGAGCAGTTCTTC. Amino acid sequence: CASSLTPGGTSDEQFF.

The J gene is TRBJ2-1, the V gene TRBV7-6; D is perhaps TRBD2 (8 bases). The CDR3 loop spans 20 amino acids. V lost 5 bases and J 4 bases, leaving 30 bases between the germline ends. Germline V gives CDR1 SGHVS, CDR2 FNYEAQ. Here the CDR3 DNA reads TGTGCCAGCAGCGGGGCGACAGGGATCGTTGGCGGGAGGCTATACAATGAGCAGTTCTTC. Its protein is CASSGATGIVGGRLYNEQFF.

V and J are TRBV14 and TRBJ2-7; 14 nucleotides line up with TRBD2. The CDR3 totals 15 residues. The V gene's germline CDR1 is SGHDN and CDR2 FVKESK. V lost 4 bases to trimming and J lost 7 bases; unmatched junction nucleotides: 6. The chain's CDR3 is CASSLMGLAGVEQYF. Here the CDR3 DNA reads TGTGCCAGCAGCCTAATGGGACTAGCGGGAGTTGAGCAGTACTTC. Full variable domain (remainder filled in from reference TRBV14 and TRBJ2-7): EAGVTQFPSHSVIEKGQTVTLRCDPISGHDNLYWYRRVMGKEIKFLLHFVKESKQDESGMPNNRFLAERTGGTYSTLKVQPAELEDSGVYFCASSLMGLAGVEQYFGPGTRLTVT.

The CDR3 sequence: CATGGGFKGNYGYTF. The CDR3 DNA is TGTGCCACCGGGGGAGGCTTTAAGGGCAACTATGGCTACACCTTC. This chain links TRBV28 with TRBJ1-2, with a tentative D call TRBD1 (5 bases). Germline V gives CDR1 MDHEN, CDR2 SYDVKM. V lost 10 bases to trimming and J lost 2 bases, with 20 bases between them. The CDR3 loop spans 15 amino acids.

CDR3 DNA: TGTGCCAGCAGTGCGCAGGGAATTACTAATGAAAAACTGTTTTTT. This encodes CASSAQGITNEKLFF. The rearrangement uses TRBV2 and TRBJ1-4; perhaps TRBD1 as D (5 bases). The V gene's germline CDR1 is SNHLY and CDR2 FYNNEI. Trimming removed 4 bases from V and 2 bases from J, with 11 bases in between. The CDR3 runs 15 residues.

The chain couples TRBV5-1 to TRBJ1-5, with 8 bases lining up with TRBD1. The CDR3 loop spans 14 amino acids. The trim removed 4 bases at V and 6 bases at J, leaving 6 bases unmatched. Germline assignment: CDR1 SGHRS and CDR2 YFSETQ. The CDR3 nucleotides are TGCGCCAGCAGCGCGAGCGGGACAGGTCAGCCCCAGCATTTT. Amino acids: CASSASGTGQPQHF.

The rearrangement joins TRBV7-9 to TRBJ2-1; D is unclear. The CDR3 has 13 amino acids. The V end was cut by 1 base, the J end by 10 bases, with 11 bases between. Germline V gene sequence: CDR1 SEHNR, CDR2 FQNEAQ (reference sequence). The CDR3, as DNA: TGTGCCAGCAGCTTAGGTAAGCGTCAAGAGCAGTTCTTC. Translated: CASSLGKRQEQFF.

The chain links TRBV3-1 (or the pseudogene TRBV3-2) to TRBJ2-7; 7 nucleotides agree with TRBD1. V was pared by 3 bases and J by 0 bases, with 8 bases of the junction left unmatched. CDR3 length equals 16 residues. Germline loops: CDR1 LGHDT, CDR2 YNNKEL (reference sequence). The CDR3 nucleotides read TGTGCCAGCAGCCATTTTGCCGGGACAGCCTCCTACGAGCAGTACTTC. The encoded protein is CASSHFAGTASYEQYF.

This chain connects TRBV19 to TRBJ1-2, with 7 bases fitting TRBD1. V lost 0 bases to trimming and J lost 6 bases; unmatched junction nucleotides: 16. CDR3 length equals 18 residues. Germline assignment: CDR1 LNHDA and CDR2 SQIVND (reference sequence). The CDR3 loop reads CASSIDLTSRRGDDGYTF. The CDR3 region has the DNA TGTGCCAGTAGTATAGATCTTACCTCGCGCAGGGGGGATGATGGCTACACCTTC.

A single count supports this clone. The CDR3 DNA follows: TGTGCCAGCAGCTTCGGATTAGCGGGACGTAACAATGAGCAGTTCTTC. Translation: CASSFGLAGRNNEQFF. This chain connects TRBV5-5 to TRBJ2-1, with 8 nucleotides matching TRBD2. In germline, CDR1 is SGHKS, CDR2 YYEKEE (reference sequence). Trimming removed 2 bases from V and 5 bases from J; junction bases left unmatched: 9. The CDR3 consists of 16 residues. The full variable domain, in which reference TRBV5-5 and TRBJ2-1 provide the parts outside the CDR3, is DAGVTQSPTHLIKTRGQQVTLRCSPISGHKSVSWYQQVLGQGPQFIFQYYEKEERGRGNFPDRFSARQFPNYSSELNVNALLLGDSALYLCASSFGLAGRNNEQFFGPGTRLTVL.

The rearrangement links TRBV5-1 to TRBJ1-2; TRBD1 agrees at 8 bases. The junction had 7 bases not matched to a gene; V was cut back by 4 bases and J by 2 bases. The CDR3 extends over 15 amino acids. Germline V gene data show CDR1 as SGHRS and CDR2 as YFSETQ. CDR3 in amino acids: CASSRGQAANYGYTF. The CDR3 nucleotides are TGCGCCAGCAGCCGGGGACAGGCAGCGAACTATGGCTACACCTTC.

The rearrangement links TRBV6-6 to TRBJ2-3; tentatively, D is TRBD1 (5 bases). The CDR3 has 15 amino acids. Germline CDR1 reads MNHNY; CDR2 reads SVGAGI (reference sequence). Trimming stripped 2 bases from V and 0 bases from J, with 9 bases between. CDR3 DNA sequence: TGTGCCAGCAGTTACCTTAAGGGGAGCACAGATACGCAGTATTTT. It is translated as CASSYLKGSTDTQYF.